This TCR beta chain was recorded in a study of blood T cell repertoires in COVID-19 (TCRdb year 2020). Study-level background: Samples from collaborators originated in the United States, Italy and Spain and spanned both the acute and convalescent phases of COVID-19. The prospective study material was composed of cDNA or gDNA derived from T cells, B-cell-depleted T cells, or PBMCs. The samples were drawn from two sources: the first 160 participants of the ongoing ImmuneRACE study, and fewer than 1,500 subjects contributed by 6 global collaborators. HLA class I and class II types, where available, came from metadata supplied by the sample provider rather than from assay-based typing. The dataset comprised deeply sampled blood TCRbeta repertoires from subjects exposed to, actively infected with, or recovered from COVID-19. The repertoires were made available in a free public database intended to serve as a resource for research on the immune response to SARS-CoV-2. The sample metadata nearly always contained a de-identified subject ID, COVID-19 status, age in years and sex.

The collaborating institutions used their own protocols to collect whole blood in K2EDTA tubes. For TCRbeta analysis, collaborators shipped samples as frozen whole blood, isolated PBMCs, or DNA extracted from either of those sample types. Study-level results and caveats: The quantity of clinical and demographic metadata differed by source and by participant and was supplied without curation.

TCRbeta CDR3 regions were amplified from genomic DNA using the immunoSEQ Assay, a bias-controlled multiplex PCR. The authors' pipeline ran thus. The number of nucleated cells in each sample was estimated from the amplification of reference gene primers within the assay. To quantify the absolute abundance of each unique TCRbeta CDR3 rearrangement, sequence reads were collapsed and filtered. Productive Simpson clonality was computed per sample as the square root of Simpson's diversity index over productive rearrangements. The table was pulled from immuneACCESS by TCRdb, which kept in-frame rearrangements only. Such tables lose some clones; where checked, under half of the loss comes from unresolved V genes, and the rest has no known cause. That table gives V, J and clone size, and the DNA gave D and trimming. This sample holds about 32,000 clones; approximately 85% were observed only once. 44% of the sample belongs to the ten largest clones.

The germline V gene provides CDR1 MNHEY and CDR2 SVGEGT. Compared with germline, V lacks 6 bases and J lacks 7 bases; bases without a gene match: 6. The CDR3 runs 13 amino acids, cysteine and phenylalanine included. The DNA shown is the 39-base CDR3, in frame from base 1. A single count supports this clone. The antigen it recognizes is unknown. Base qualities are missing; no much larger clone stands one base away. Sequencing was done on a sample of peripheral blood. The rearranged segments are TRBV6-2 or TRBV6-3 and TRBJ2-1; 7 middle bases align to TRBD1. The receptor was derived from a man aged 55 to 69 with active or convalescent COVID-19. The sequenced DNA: TGTGCCAGCAGCCAGGGGGAAGTTAATGAGCAGTTCTTC. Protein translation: CASSQGEVNEQFF.